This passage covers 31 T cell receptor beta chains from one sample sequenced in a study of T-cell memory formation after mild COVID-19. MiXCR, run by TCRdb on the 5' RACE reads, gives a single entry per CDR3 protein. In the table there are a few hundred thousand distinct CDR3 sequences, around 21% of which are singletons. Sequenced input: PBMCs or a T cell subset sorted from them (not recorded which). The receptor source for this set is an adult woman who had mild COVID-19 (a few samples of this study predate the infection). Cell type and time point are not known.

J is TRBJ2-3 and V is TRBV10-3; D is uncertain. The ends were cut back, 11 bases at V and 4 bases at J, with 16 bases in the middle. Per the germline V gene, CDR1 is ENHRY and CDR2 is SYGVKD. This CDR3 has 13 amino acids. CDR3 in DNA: TGTGCCTCCGCGGTGTGGGGTCCAGATACGCAGTATTTT. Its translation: CASAVWGPDTQYF.

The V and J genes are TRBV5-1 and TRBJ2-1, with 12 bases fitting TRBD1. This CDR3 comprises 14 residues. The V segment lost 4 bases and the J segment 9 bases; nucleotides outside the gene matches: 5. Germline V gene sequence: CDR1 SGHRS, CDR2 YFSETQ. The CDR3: CASSTGQGAGEQFF. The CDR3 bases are TGCGCCAGCAGCACGGGACAGGGGGCAGGTGAGCAGTTCTTC.

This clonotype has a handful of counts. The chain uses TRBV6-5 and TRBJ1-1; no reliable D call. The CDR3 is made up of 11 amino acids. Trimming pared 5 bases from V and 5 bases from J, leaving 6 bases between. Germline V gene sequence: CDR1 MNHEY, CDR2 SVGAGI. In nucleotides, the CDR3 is TGTGCCAGCAGTATCGGGACTGAAGCTTTCTTT. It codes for CASSIGTEAFF.

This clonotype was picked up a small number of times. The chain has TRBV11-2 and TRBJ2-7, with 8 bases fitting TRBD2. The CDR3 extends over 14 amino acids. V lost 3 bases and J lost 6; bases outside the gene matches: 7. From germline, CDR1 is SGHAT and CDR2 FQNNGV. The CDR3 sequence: CASSLSGLVTEQYF. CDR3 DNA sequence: TGTGCCAGCAGCTTGTCGGGACTAGTGACCGAGCAGTACTTC. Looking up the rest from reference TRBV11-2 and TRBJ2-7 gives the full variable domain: EAGVAQSPRYKIIEKRQSVAFWCNPISGHATLYWYQQILGQGPKLLIQFQNNGVVDDSQLPKDRFSAERLKGVDSTLKIQPAKLEDSAVYLCASSLSGLVTEQYFGPGTRLTVT.

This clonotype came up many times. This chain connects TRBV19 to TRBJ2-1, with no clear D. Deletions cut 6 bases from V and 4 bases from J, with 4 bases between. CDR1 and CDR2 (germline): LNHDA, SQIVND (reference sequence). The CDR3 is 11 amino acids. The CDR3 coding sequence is TGTGCCAGTAGGGGGTACAATGAGCAGTTCTTC. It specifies CASRGYNEQFF.

The chain's CDR3 is CASSQFRTDTQYF. The CDR3 DNA reads as TGTGCCAGCAGCCAATTCCGCACAGATACGCAGTATTTT. V and J are TRBV14 and TRBJ2-3; D call uncertain. Per germline, CDR1 SGHDN and CDR2 FVKESK. V was shortened by 2 bases and J by 1 base, with 4 bases between the two germline ends. This CDR3 spans 13 amino acids.

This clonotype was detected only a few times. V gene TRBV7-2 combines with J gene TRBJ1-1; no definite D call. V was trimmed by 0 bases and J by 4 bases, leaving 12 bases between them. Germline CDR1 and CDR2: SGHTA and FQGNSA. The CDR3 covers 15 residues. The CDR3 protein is CASSLASQPATEAFF. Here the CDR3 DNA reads TGTGCCAGCAGCTTAGCGTCCCAACCCGCCACTGAAGCTTTCTTT.

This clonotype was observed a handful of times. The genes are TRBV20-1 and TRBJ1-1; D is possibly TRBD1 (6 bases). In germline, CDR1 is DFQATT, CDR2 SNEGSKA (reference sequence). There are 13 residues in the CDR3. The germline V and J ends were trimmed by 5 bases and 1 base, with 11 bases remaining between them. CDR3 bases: TGCAGTGCTTACAGGGTGGGGAACACTGAAGCTTTCTTT. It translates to CSAYRVGNTEAFF.

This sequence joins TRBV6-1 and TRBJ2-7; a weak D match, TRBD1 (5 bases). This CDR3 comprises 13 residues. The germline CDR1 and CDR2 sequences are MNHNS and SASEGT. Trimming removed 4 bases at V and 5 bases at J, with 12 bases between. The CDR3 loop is CASSGWGRDEQYF. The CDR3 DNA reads TGTGCCAGCAGTGGATGGGGCCGGGACGAGCAGTACTTC.

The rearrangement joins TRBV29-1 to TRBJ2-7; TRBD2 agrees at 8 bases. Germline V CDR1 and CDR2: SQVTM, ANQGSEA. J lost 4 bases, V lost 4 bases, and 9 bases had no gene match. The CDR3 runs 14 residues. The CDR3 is CSVGVAGSRYEQYF. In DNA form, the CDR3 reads TGCAGCGTTGGAGTAGCGGGGAGCCGTTACGAGCAGTACTTC.

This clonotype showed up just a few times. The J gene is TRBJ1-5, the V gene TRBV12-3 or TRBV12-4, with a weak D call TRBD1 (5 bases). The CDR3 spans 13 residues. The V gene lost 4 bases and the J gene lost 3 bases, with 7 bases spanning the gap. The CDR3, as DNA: TGTGCCAGCAGTTCGACAGACAATCAGCCCCAGCATTTT. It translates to CASSSTDNQPQHF.

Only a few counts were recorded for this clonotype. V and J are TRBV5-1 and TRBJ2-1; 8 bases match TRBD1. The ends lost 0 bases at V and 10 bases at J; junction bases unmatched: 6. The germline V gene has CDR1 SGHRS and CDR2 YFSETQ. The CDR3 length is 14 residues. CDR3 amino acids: CASSLGFRDREQFF. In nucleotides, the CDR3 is TGCGCCAGCAGCTTGGGTTTTAGGGACAGGGAGCAGTTCTTC.

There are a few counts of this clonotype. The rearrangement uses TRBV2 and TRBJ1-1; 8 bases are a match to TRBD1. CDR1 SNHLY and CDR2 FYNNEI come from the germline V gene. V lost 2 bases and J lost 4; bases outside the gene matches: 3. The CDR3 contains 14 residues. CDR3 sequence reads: CASSETGGVTEAFF. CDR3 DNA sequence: TGTGCCAGCAGTGAAACAGGGGGAGTCACTGAAGCTTTCTTT.

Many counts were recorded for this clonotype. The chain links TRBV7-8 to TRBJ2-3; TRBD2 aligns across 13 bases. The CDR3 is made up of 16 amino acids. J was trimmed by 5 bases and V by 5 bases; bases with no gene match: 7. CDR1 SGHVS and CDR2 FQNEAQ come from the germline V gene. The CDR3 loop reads CASSPGGLAGVDTQYF. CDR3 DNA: TGTGCCAGCAGCCCCGGAGGACTAGCGGGAGTAGATACGCAGTATTTT. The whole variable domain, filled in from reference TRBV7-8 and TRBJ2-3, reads GAGVSQSPRYKVAKRGQDVALRCDPISGHVSLFWYQQALGQGPEFLTYFQNEAQLDKSGLPSDRFFAERPEGSVSTLKIQRTQQEDSAVYLCASSPGGLAGVDTQYFGPGTRLTVL.

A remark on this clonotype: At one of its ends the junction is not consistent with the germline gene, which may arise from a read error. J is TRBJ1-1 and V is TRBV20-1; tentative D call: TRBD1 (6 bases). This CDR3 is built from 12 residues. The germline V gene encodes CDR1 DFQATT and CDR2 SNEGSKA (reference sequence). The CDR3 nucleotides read TGCAGTGCCAGAGGGGGTTCCACTGAAGCTTTCTTT. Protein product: CSARGGSTEAFF.

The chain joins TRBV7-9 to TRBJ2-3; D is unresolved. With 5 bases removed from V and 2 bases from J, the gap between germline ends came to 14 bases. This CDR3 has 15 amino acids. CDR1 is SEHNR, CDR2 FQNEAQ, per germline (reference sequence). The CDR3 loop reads CASSQDNGFTDTQYF. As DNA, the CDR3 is TGTGCCAGCAGCCAAGATAACGGATTCACAGATACGCAGTATTTT. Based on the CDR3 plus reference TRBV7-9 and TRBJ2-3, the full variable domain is DTGVSQNPRHKITKRGQNVTFRCDPISEHNRLYWYRQTLGQGPEFLTYFQNEAQLEKSRLLSDRFSAERPKGSFSTLEIQRTEQGDSAMYLCASSQDNGFTDTQYFGPGTRLTVL.

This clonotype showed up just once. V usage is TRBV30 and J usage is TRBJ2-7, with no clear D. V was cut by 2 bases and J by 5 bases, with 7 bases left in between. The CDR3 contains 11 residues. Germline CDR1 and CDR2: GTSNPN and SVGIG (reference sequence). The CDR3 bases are TGTGCCTGGAGTTTCAGCCACGAGCAGTACTTC. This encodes CAWSFSHEQYF.

CDR3 residues: CASSLAGGAGNLGGAQYF. The CDR3 DNA is TGTGCCAGCAGCTTAGCAGGCGGCGCGGGCAATCTAGGGGGGGCCCAGTACTTC. The chain joins TRBV7-2 to TRBJ2-5, with a weak D call TRBD2 (7 bases). V was trimmed by 0 bases and J by 9 bases, leaving 26 bases between them. The CDR3 is 18 amino acids. From germline, CDR1 is SGHTA and CDR2 FQGNSA.

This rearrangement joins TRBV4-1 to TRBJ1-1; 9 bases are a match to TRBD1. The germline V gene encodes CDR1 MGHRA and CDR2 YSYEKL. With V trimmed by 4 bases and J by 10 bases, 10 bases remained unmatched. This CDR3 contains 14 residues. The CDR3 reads CASSLLMVGQGAFF. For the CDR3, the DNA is TGCGCCAGCAGCCTCCTGATGGTGGGACAGGGAGCTTTCTTT.

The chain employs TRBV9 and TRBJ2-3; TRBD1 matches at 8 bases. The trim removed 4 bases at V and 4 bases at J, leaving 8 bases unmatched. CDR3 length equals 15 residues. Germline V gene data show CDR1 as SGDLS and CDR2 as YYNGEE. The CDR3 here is CASSPGQGQPDTQYF. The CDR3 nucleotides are TGTGCCAGCAGCCCCGGACAGGGACAACCAGATACGCAGTATTTT.

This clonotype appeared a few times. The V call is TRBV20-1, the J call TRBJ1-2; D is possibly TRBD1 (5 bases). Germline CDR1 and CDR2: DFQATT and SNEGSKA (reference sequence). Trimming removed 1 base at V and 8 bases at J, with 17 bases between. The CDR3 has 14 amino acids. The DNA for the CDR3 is TGCAGTGCTAGAGGAGAGAGGGGAACCGCCGGCTACACCTTC. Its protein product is CSARGERGTAGYTF.

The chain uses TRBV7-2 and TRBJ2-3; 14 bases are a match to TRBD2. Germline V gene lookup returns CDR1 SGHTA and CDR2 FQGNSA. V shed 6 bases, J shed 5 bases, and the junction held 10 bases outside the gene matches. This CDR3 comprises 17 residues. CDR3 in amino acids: CASRDPGLAGAQDTQYF. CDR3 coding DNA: TGTGCCAGCAGAGACCCGGGACTAGCGGGAGCCCAAGATACGCAGTATTTT.

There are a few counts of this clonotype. The CDR3 coding sequence is TGCGCCAGCAGCGCCGGGACAGGGGGCTCGGATGAGCAGTTCTTC. It specifies CASSAGTGGSDEQFF. V and J are TRBV4-3 and TRBJ2-1; 12 nucleotides line up with TRBD1. There are 15 residues in the CDR3. The germline V gene encodes CDR1 LGHNA and CDR2 YSLEER. Unmatched junction bases numbered 7, after V lost 5 bases and J lost 8 bases.

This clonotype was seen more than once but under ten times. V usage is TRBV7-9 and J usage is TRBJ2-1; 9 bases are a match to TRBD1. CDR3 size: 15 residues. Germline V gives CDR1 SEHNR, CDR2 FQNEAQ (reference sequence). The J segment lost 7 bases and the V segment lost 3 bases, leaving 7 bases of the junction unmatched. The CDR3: CASSFRDRAFNEQFF. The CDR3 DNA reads TGTGCCAGCAGCTTCCGGGACAGGGCTTTTAATGAGCAGTTCTTC.

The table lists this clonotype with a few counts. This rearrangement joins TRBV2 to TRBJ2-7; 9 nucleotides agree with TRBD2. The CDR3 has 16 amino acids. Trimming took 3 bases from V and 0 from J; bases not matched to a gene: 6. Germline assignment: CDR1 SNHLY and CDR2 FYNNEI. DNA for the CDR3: TGTGCCAGCAGTGAGGGTAGCGGGAGACGCTCCTACGAGCAGTACTTC. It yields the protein CASSEGSGRRSYEQYF.

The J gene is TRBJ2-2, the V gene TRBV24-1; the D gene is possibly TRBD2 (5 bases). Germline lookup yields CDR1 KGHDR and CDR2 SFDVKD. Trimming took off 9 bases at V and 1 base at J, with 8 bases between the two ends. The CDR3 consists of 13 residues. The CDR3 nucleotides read TGTGCCACCGGAGCGGTGAACACCGGGGAGCTGTTTTTT. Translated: CATGAVNTGELFF.

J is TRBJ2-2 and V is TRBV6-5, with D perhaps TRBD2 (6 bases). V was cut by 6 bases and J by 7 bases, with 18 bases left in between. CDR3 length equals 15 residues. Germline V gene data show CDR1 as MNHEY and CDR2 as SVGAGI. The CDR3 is CASSPRLEDHGELFF. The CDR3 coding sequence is TGTGCCAGCAGCCCAAGACTAGAAGACCACGGGGAGCTGTTTTTT.

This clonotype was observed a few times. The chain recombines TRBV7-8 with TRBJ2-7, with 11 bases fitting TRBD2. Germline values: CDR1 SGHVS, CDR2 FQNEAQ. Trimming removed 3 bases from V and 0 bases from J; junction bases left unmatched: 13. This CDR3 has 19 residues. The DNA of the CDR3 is TGTGCCAGCAGCTTTGGGACTAGCGGCCCCAAACGTAACTCCTACGAGCAGTACTTC. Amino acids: CASSFGTSGPKRNSYEQYF. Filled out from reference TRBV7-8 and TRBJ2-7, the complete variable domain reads GAGVSQSPRYKVAKRGQDVALRCDPISGHVSLFWYQQALGQGPEFLTYFQNEAQLDKSGLPSDRFFAERPEGSVSTLKIQRTQQEDSAVYLCASSFGTSGPKRNSYEQYFGPGTRLTVT.

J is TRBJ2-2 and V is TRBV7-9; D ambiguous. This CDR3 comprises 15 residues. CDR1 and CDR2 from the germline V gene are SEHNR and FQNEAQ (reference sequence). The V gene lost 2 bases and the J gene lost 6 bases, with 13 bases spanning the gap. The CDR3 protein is CASSLNPWTPGELFF. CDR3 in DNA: TGTGCCAGCAGCTTAAACCCCTGGACGCCCGGGGAGCTGTTTTTT.

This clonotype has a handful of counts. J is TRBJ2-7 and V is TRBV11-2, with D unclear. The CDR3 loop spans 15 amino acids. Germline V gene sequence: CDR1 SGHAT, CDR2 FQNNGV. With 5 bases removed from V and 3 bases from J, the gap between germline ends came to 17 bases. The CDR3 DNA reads TGTGCCAGCAGCCCCGGTTCGGGCAGGATCTACGAGCAGTACTTC. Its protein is CASSPGSGRIYEQYF.

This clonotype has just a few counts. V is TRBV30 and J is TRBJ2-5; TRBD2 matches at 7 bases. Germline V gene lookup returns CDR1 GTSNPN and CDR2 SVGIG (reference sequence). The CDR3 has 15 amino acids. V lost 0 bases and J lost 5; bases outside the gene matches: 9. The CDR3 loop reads CAWSVNPGTTETQYF. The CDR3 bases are TGTGCCTGGAGTGTAAACCCAGGGACTACGGAGACCCAGTACTTC.